The rows below give T cell receptor beta chains drawn from one sample of a study of blood T cell repertoires in COVID-19. Produced via immunoSEQ multiplex PCR; TCRdb's table is partial and in-frame only. Found here are 120,000 to 150,000 clones, around four fifths of them singletons; the top ten hold about 3%. The sequenced sample consisted of peripheral blood. These receptors were obtained from a woman between 40 and 50 years old with active or convalescent COVID-19. Each CDR3 is given with its conserved first and last residue. A D gene is named only where the DNA matches it firmly. Size tells how often a clone was seen (once, few, many) or the class of an expanded clone, and some rows leave it out.

d_gene	abundance	v_gene	j_gene	CDR3aa	CDR3nt
.	once	TRBV7-2	TRBJ2-5	CASSPRGPTGETQYF	TGTGCCAGCAGCCCCCGCGGTCCTACCGGGGAGACCCAGTACTTC
.	.	TRBV28	TRBJ1-1	CASIRGAAYVGTEAFF	TGTGCCAGCATCCGGGGGGCGGCATATGTGGGCACTGAAGCTTTCTTT
.	.	TRBV6-1	TRBJ1-2	CASSEVRHEGYTF	TGTGCCAGCAGTGAGGTACGACACGAAGGCTACACCTTC
TRBD2	.	TRBV28	TRBJ2-1	CASSLTSGRAFYNEQFF	TGTGCCAGCAGTTTGACTAGCGGGAGGGCTTTCTACAATGAGCAGTTCTTC
.	few	TRBV6-5	TRBJ1-1	CASRKRSNTEAFF	TGTGCCAGCAGGAAACGGTCGAACACTGAAGCTTTCTTT
.	.	TRBV28	TRBJ1-5	CASSTASGKQPQHF	TGTGCCAGCAGTACCGCCTCAGGGAAACAGCCCCAGCATTTT
.	.	TRBV7-9	TRBJ1-3	CASSRTTGNTIYF	TGTGCCAGCAGCCGGACAACTGGAAACACCATATATTTT
TRBD1	.	TRBV19	TRBJ1-2	CASSSPGQGAIYGYTF	TGTGCCAGTAGTAGCCCGGGACAGGGGGCCATCTATGGCTACACCTTC
.	.	TRBV19	TRBJ1-2	CASSIAEQAGYTF	TGTGCCAGTAGTATAGCGGAACAGGCTGGCTACACCTTC
.	.	TRBV4-1	TRBJ1-1	CASSHHRAGNEAFF	TGCGCCAGCAGCCACCACCGGGCCGGGAATGAAGCTTTCTTT
.	.	TRBV29-1	TRBJ2-7	CSVEGGEVHEQYF	TGCAGCGTTGAAGGGGGGGAGGTCCACGAGCAGTACTTC
.	.	TRBV11-2	TRBJ1-6	CASSLSGSPLHF	TGTGCCAGCAGCTTATCAGGGTCACCCCTCCACTTT
TRBD1	.	TRBV4-2	TRBJ2-7	CASTQNPGQGNEQYF	TGTGCCAGCACCCAAAATCCGGGACAGGGGAACGAGCAGTACTTC
.	.	TRBV6-5	TRBJ2-1	CASSYLAHNEQFF	TGTGCCAGCAGTTACCTAGCCCACAATGAGCAGTTCTTC
.	.	TRBV11-2	TRBJ1-3	CASSLSGFHF	TGTGCCAGCAGCTTATCAGGGTTCCATTTT
TRBD1	.	TRBV29-1	TRBJ2-7	CSVGTGSNEQYF	TGCAGCGTTGGGACAGGGAGCAACGAGCAGTACTTC
TRBD1	.	TRBV5-1	TRBJ2-6	CASSPGQTHSGANVLTF	TGCGCCAGCAGCCCGGGACAGACCCACTCTGGGGCCAACGTCCTGACTTTC
.	.	TRBV4-3	TRBJ2-4	CASSQEERETDIQYF	TGCGCCAGCAGCCAAGAGGAGAGGGAGACGGACATTCAGTACTTC
.	.	TRBV30	TRBJ1-6	CAYQAAAGRPLHF	TGTGCCTATCAAGCAGCGGCGGGGCGCCCCCTCCACTTT
TRBD1	.	TRBV7-9	TRBJ1-1	CASSLLLDRGELKAEAFF	TGTGCCAGCAGCCTGCTTTTGGACAGGGGTGAATTGAAGGCTGAAGCTTTCTTT
TRBD1	.	TRBV5-1	TRBJ2-3	CATSGTGDPVDTQYF	TGCGCCACCTCCGGGACAGGGGATCCTGTGGATACGCAGTATTTT
.	once	TRBV14	TRBJ1-2	CASSQARRGMGGYTF	TGTGCCAGCAGTCAAGCCCGTAGGGGAATGGGTGGCTACACCTTC
TRBD1	.	TRBV10-3	TRBJ1-5	CAISGQGREPQHF	TGTGCCATCAGTGGACAGGGTCGGGAGCCCCAGCATTTT
TRBD2	.	TRBV28	TRBJ2-3	CASSLLAGPTDTQYF	TGTGCCAGCAGTTTACTAGCGGGACCCACAGATACGCAGTATTTT
TRBD1	.	TRBV11-2	TRBJ1-1	CASSWGQGTFTEAFF	TGTGCCAGCAGTTGGGGACAGGGAACCTTTACTGAAGCTTTCTTT
TRBD1	few	TRBV9	TRBJ1-6	CASSVGGTDISPLHF	TGTGCCAGCAGCGTAGGGGGGACAGATATTTCACCCCTCCACTTT
TRBD1	.	TRBV6-5	TRBJ2-7	CASGTGGPYEQYF	TGTGCCAGCGGGACAGGGGGCCCCTACGAGCAGTACTTC
TRBD1	once	TRBV5-5	TRBJ2-7	CASSLRQGLTYEQYF	TGTGCCAGCAGCTTAAGACAGGGGCTAACCTACGAGCAGTACTTC
TRBD2	.	TRBV29-1	TRBJ2-5	CSVEVGRAQETQYF	TGCAGCGTTGAAGTGGGGAGGGCCCAAGAGACCCAGTACTTC
.	.	TRBV2	TRBJ1-6	CASLRDISNSPLHF	TGTGCCAGCCTCCGGGATATCAGTAATTCACCCCTCCACTTT
.	.	TRBV11-2	TRBJ2-7	CASSLMLKGTYEQYF	TGTGCCAGCAGCTTAATGTTAAAGGGGACCTACGAGCAGTACTTC
TRBD2	once	TRBV4-2	TRBJ2-2	CASSQEYTTSLAGAGELFF	TGTGCCAGCAGCCAAGAATACACCACATCACTAGCGGGCGCCGGGGAGCTGTTTTTT
.	.	TRBV19	TRBJ1-5	CAGGAKPKSNQPQHF	TGTGCCGGAGGAGCCAAACCGAAGAGCAATCAGCCCCAGCATTTT
.	.	TRBV23-1	TRBJ1-2	CASSQSDNPNFRGGGYTF	TGCGCCAGCAGTCAATCTGATAACCCAAATTTCAGGGGCGGAGGCTACACCTTC
.	.	TRBV5-1	TRBJ2-7	CASSAGTSYEQYF	TGCGCCAGCAGCGCAGGAACCTCCTACGAGCAGTACTTC
TRBD2	once	TRBV6-2/TRBV6-3	TRBJ2-5	CASSNYGGAQETQYF	TGTGCCAGCAGTAATTACGGGGGGGCACAAGAGACCCAGTACTTC
.	.	TRBV15	TRBJ1-5	CATSRGGTPSNQPQHF	TGTGCCACCAGCAGAGGCGGGACTCCTAGCAATCAGCCCCAGCATTTT
.	.	TRBV10-1	TRBJ2-1	CASSRGTSVNEQFF	TGCGCCAGCAGTAGGGGGACGAGCGTAAATGAGCAGTTCTTC
TRBD1	.	TRBV6-2/TRBV6-3	TRBJ2-7	CASSSFLGQGAYEQYF	TGTGCCAGCAGTTCCTTCTTGGGACAGGGGGCATACGAGCAGTACTTC
.	once	TRBV2	TRBJ1-5	CASSVSGEPQHF	TGTGCCAGCAGTGTATCAGGGGAACCCCAGCATTTT
TRBD1	.	TRBV6-1	TRBJ2-2	CASSEAADRDTGELFF	TGTGCCAGCAGTGAAGCCGCGGACAGGGACACCGGGGAGCTGTTTTTT
.	.	TRBV5-1	TRBJ2-7	CASSGGQTKYEQYF	TGCGCCAGCAGCGGAGGACAGACAAAATACGAGCAGTACTTC
.	once	TRBV18	TRBJ2-2	CASSPRSGGTGELFF	TGTGCCAGCTCACCACGTAGCGGAGGCACCGGGGAGCTGTTTTTT